This passage covers 27 T cell receptor beta chains from one sample sequenced in a study of shared clonotypes between healthy human individuals. Clones were read by immunoSEQ multiplex PCR, and TCRdb kept only the in-frame ones, dropping some. In the table there are approximately 2.5 million clones, 80% to 95% of which are singletons. Source material: naive CD4+ T cells from PBMCs. The subset is: CD45RA+ positively selected. Receptor source: a man aged 18 to 30 in good health. Some clones in this sample may be carry-over from other donors' samples.

V gene TRBV27 combines with J gene TRBJ2-7; a possible D gene is TRBD1 (6 bases). V was clipped by 6 bases and J by 4 bases, with 13 bases between them. CDR1 is MNHEY and CDR2 is SMNVEV in the germline V gene (reference sequence). The CDR3 is 13 amino acids. CDR3 sequence: CASRNRVSYEQYF. CDR3 in DNA: TGTGCCAGCAGAAACAGGGTATCTTACGAGCAGTACTTC.

The CDR3 loop reads CASAVAGEVYEQYF. In DNA form, the CDR3 reads TGTGCCAGCGCCGTAGCGGGAGAGGTCTACGAGCAGTACTTC. The chain employs TRBV6-1 and TRBJ2-7; TRBD2 agrees at 9 bases. The CDR3 extends over 14 amino acids. Looked up from germline, CDR1 is MNHNS and CDR2 is SASEGT. The trim removed 8 bases at V and 3 bases at J, leaving 8 bases unmatched.

The V call is TRBV5-6, the J call TRBJ2-3, with TRBD2 identical over 7 bases. Germline CDR1 is SGHDT and CDR2 is YYEEEE. This CDR3 region has 13 residues. The V segment lost 4 bases and the J segment 8 bases; nucleotides outside the gene matches: 7. CDR3 sequence (DNA): TGTGCCAGCAGCCTCGGGGGGAGCGGTACGCAGTATTTT. Amino acids: CASSLGGSGTQYF.

This sequence joins TRBV10-3 and TRBJ2-5; a possible D gene is TRBD2 (7 bases). Looked up from germline, CDR1 is ENHRY and CDR2 is SYGVKD. Trimming shortened V by 3 bases and J by 1 base, and 12 bases separated the two germline ends. This CDR3 is built from 15 residues. The DNA for the CDR3 is TGTGCCATCAGTGAAGGGGGAGGGTTCCAAGAGACCCAGTACTTC. Translation gives CAISEGGGFQETQYF.

Concerning this clone itself: This same CDR3 is encoded by further DNA sequences in the sample. V is TRBV5-1 and J is TRBJ1-3; D unclear. CDR3 size: 15 residues. With 0 bases removed from V and 0 bases from J, the gap between germline ends came to 7 bases. Looked up from germline, CDR1 is SGHRS and CDR2 is YFSETQ. CDR3 residues: CASSLAPSSGNTIYF. The CDR3 nucleotides read TGCGCCAGCAGCTTGGCACCTTCCTCTGGAAACACCATATATTTT.

The chain couples TRBV15 to TRBJ1-3, with D hard to call. The CDR3 is 15 residues long. V lost 0 bases, J lost 0 bases, and 6 bases lay in between. In germline, CDR1 is LNHNV, CDR2 YYDKDF (reference sequence). The CDR3, as DNA: TGTGCCACCAGCAGAGACCCTGGCTCTGGAAACACCATATATTTT. As protein: CATSRDPGSGNTIYF. Looking up the rest from reference TRBV15 and TRBJ1-3 gives the full variable domain: DAMVIQNPRYQVTQFGKPVTLSCSQTLNHNVMYWYQQKSSQAPKLLFHYYDKDFNNEADTPDNFQSRRPNTSFCFLDIRSPGLGDTAMYLCATSRDPGSGNTIYFGEGSWLTVV.

The chain is built from TRBV10-3 and TRBJ2-5; D is undetermined. Gene TRBJ2-7 matches the end of the DNA better, so the J call may be wrong. The CDR3 is made up of 15 amino acids. Germline assignment: CDR1 ENHRY and CDR2 SYGVKD. CDR3: CAISDGQPFLYEQYF. The CDR3 nucleotides are TGTGCCATCAGTGATGGGCAGCCTTTCCTCTACGAGCAGTACTTC.

The J gene is TRBJ1-3, the V gene TRBV7-8; D is possibly TRBD1 (5 bases). The CDR3 length is 14 residues. Trimming left V 1 base short and J 3 bases short, with 7 bases between. CDR1 and CDR2 from the germline V gene are SGHVS and FQNEAQ. The CDR3: CASSLGGGGNTIYF. The CDR3 bases are TGTGCCAGCAGCTTAGGGGGGGGTGGAAACACCATATATTTT. The complete variable domain, with remaining parts taken from reference TRBV7-8 and TRBJ1-3, reads GAGVSQSPRYKVAKRGQDVALRCDPISGHVSLFWYQQALGQGPEFLTYFQNEAQLDKSGLPSDRFFAERPEGSVSTLKIQRTQQEDSAVYLCASSLGGGGNTIYFGEGSWLTVV.

The chain has TRBV5-1 and TRBJ2-3; D remains unclear. This CDR3 has 15 residues. Per germline, CDR1 SGHRS and CDR2 YFSETQ. Deletions cut 3 bases from V and 1 base from J, with 12 bases between. CDR3 bases: TGCGCCAGCAGCTCTGGGTTGGGTGGCACAGATACGCAGTATTTT. Its protein is CASSSGLGGTDTQYF.

The genes are TRBV6-4 and TRBJ2-1; 8 bases map to TRBD2. This CDR3 spans 18 amino acids. J lost 1 base, V lost 4 bases, and 12 bases had no gene match. The germline CDR1 and CDR2 sequences are MRHNA and SNTAGT. The CDR3 here is CASSVLAGRGNSYNEQFF. The CDR3 DNA reads as TGTGCCAGCAGTGTTCTAGCCGGGAGGGGTAATTCCTACAATGAGCAGTTCTTC.

CDR3 loop: CASSVRDRVGETQYF. The CDR3 bases are TGTGCCAGCAGCGTCCGGGACAGGGTTGGTGAGACCCAGTACTTC. The rearrangement links TRBV9 to TRBJ2-5; TRBD1 matches at 9 bases. The V segment lost 2 bases and the J segment 5 bases; nucleotides outside the gene matches: 7. This CDR3 spans 15 amino acids. Germline V CDR1 and CDR2: SGDLS, YYNGEE.

The rearrangement joins TRBV9 to TRBJ1-3; the D gene is possibly TRBD1 (5 bases). Germline lookup yields CDR1 SGDLS and CDR2 YYNGEE. The CDR3 length is 16 residues. V was clipped by 4 bases and J by 4 bases, with 18 bases between them. CDR3: CASSREDTLFGNTIYF. Written as DNA, the CDR3 is TGTGCCAGCAGCCGGGAGGACACCCTTTTCGGAAACACCATATATTTT.

Points on this clone: Other DNA sequences from this sample encode an identical CDR3 as well. The chain recombines TRBV7-3 with TRBJ1-2; a possible D gene is TRBD1 (5 bases). Germline CDR1 SGHTA, CDR2 FQGTGA. CDR3 size: 13 residues. With 3 bases removed from V and 4 bases from J, the gap between germline ends came to 9 bases. The CDR3 protein is CASSLRGGYGYTF. The CDR3 coding sequence is TGTGCCAGCAGCTTGAGGGGAGGCTATGGCTACACCTTC. The full variable domain, in which reference TRBV7-3 and TRBJ1-2 provide the parts outside the CDR3, is GAGVSQTPSNKVTEKGKYVELRCDPISGHTALYWYRQSLGQGPEFLIYFQGTGAADDSGLPNDRFFAVRPEGSVSTLKIQRTERGDSAVYLCASSLRGGYGYTFGSGTRLTVV.

J is TRBJ1-1 and V is TRBV7-9, with 8 bases fitting TRBD1. Germline V gene lookup returns CDR1 SEHNR and CDR2 FQNEAQ (reference sequence). The CDR3 sequence is 18 residues long. V gave up 7 bases and J gave up 0 bases; unmatched junction bases: 16. This CDR3 reads CASTTQRQGAEVNTEAFF. The CDR3 DNA reads TGTGCCAGCACCACCCAGCGGCAGGGGGCCGAAGTGAACACTGAAGCTTTCTTT. The complete variable domain, with remaining parts taken from reference TRBV7-9 and TRBJ1-1, reads DTGVSQNPRHKITKRGQNVTFRCDPISEHNRLYWYRQTLGQGPEFLTYFQNEAQLEKSRLLSDRFSAERPKGSFSTLEIQRTEQGDSAMYLCASTTQRQGAEVNTEAFFGQGTRLTVV.

The J gene is TRBJ1-6, the V gene TRBV2, with a weak D call TRBD1 (5 bases). V was clipped by 7 bases and J by 6 bases, with 16 bases between them. In germline, CDR1 is SNHLY, CDR2 FYNNEI. This CDR3 is built from 15 residues. This chain's CDR3 is CASTLGDRGNSPLHF. As DNA, the CDR3 is TGTGCCAGCACTCTCGGGGACCGCGGTAATTCACCCCTCCACTTT. The variable domain in full, with the rest retrieved from reference TRBV2 and TRBJ1-6, is EPEVTQTPSHQVTQMGQEVILRCVPISNHLYFYWYRQILGQKVEFLVSFYNNEISEKSEIFDDQFSVERPDGSNFTLKIRSTKLEDSAMYFCASTLGDRGNSPLHFGNGTRLTVT.

Worth noting for this clone: Other nucleotide sequences in the sample specify the same CDR3. CDR3 sequence: CASSFSGGNTEAFF. The CDR3 DNA reads TGTGCCAGCAGCTTCAGTGGGGGGAACACTGAAGCTTTCTTT. The rearrangement links TRBV7-2 to TRBJ1-1; maybe TRBD1 (5 bases). Deletions cut 3 bases from V and 1 base from J, with 9 bases between. Germline lookup yields CDR1 SGHTA and CDR2 FQGNSA. This CDR3 has 14 amino acids.

The V call is TRBV28, the J call TRBJ2-5; D call uncertain. The CDR3 runs to 11 residues. Trimming left V 6 bases short and J 4 bases short, with 6 bases between. The V gene's germline CDR1 is MDHEN and CDR2 SYDVKM. In DNA, the CDR3 is TGTGCCAGCAGCAATGGAGAGACCCAGTACTTC. Its protein is CASSNGETQYF. The full variable domain, rest sourced from reference TRBV28 and TRBJ2-5, is DVKVTQSSRYLVKRTGEKVFLECVQDMDHENMFWYRQDPGLGLRLIYFSYDVKMKEKGDIPEGYSVSREKKERFSLILESASTNQTSMYLCASSNGETQYFGPGTRLLVL.

This chain links TRBV6-6 with TRBJ1-5; D may be TRBD1 (5 bases). Deletions cut 5 bases from V and 9 bases from J, with 8 bases between. Germline V gene sequence: CDR1 MNHNY, CDR2 SVGAGI (reference sequence). CDR3 length: 11 amino acids. CDR3 residues: CASSPRGPQHF. Here the CDR3 DNA reads TGTGCCAGCAGTCCAAGGGGGCCCCAGCATTTT.

The chain recombines TRBV4-1 with TRBJ1-3; the D is unclear. V shed 0 bases and J shed 4 bases, with 13 bases lying between them. Germline values: CDR1 MGHRA, CDR2 YSYEKL. This CDR3 is 16 amino acids long. The CDR3 region is CASSQDGRQPGNTIYF. The CDR3 DNA follows: TGCGCCAGCAGCCAAGACGGTAGGCAGCCCGGAAACACCATATATTTT.

The V call is TRBV4-1, the J call TRBJ2-7; the match to TRBD1 covers 9 bases. Germline V gene lookup returns CDR1 MGHRA and CDR2 YSYEKL. This CDR3 spans 16 amino acids. J lost 5 bases, V lost 1 base, and 9 bases had no gene match. The CDR3 DNA is TGCGCCAGCAGCCAAGGCCGGGACAGGGCTCTCCACGAGCAGTACTTC. It translates to CASSQGRDRALHEQYF.

The chain joins TRBV5-4 to TRBJ2-1; D could derive from TRBD1 or TRBD2 (5 bases each). Germline V lookup: CDR1 SGHNT, CDR2 YYREEE (reference sequence). The germline V and J ends were trimmed by 3 bases and 5 bases, with 21 bases remaining between them. The CDR3 sequence is 17 residues long. In DNA form, the CDR3 reads TGTGCCAGCAGCTCCCTCTGGTGGGAGAGGGGCCACAATGAGCAGTTCTTC. Amino acids: CASSSLWWERGHNEQFF.

The chain has TRBV27 and TRBJ2-2, with D uncertain. The CDR3 runs to 17 residues. Trimming took off 2 bases at V and 3 bases at J, with 16 bases between the two ends. The V gene's germline CDR1 is MNHEY and CDR2 SMNVEV (reference sequence). CDR3 protein: CASSLAIPLRDTGELFF. The CDR3 bases are TGTGCCAGCAGTTTAGCCATCCCCCTTCGGGACACCGGGGAGCTGTTTTTT.

This chain's CDR3 is CASSYSGTGIGNTIYF. CDR3 nucleotide sequence: TGTGCCAGCAGTTACTCGGGGACAGGCATCGGAAACACCATATATTTT. V is TRBV6-5 and J is TRBJ1-3, with 8 bases lining up with TRBD1. Looked up from germline, CDR1 is MNHEY and CDR2 is SVGAGI. Trimming at V came to 0 bases and at J to 4 bases, leaving 5 bases not matched to a gene. This CDR3 has 16 amino acids.

This chain connects TRBV7-7 to TRBJ2-3; no reliable D call. Germline V gives CDR1 SSHAT, CDR2 FNYEAQ (reference sequence). Between the trimmed V and J ends, which lost 2 bases and 3 bases, there was a span of 12 bases. The CDR3 length is 15 residues. The CDR3 loop is CASSLRSDRTDTQYF. The CDR3 DNA sequence: TGTGCCAGCAGCTTAAGATCTGACCGTACAGATACGCAGTATTTT.

This clone has only a few counts. The V call is TRBV30, the J call TRBJ1-1; the match to TRBD1 covers 7 bases. The CDR3 has 14 residues. Per the germline V gene, CDR1 is GTSNPN and CDR2 is SVGIG (reference sequence). Trimming took 0 bases from V and 0 from J; bases not matched to a gene: 1. DNA for the CDR3: TGTGCCTGGAGTGTGGGACAGATGAACACTGAAGCTTTCTTT. It is translated as CAWSVGQMNTEAFF.

The chain employs TRBV28 and TRBJ2-2; weak D call: TRBD2 (5 bases). The V and J ends lost 8 bases and 7 bases respectively, with 11 bases between them. CDR1 is MDHEN, CDR2 SYDVKM, per germline. The CDR3 has 12 residues. The CDR3 DNA sequence: TGTGCCAGCGGGAGCCTTATCGGGGAGCTGTTTTTT. It yields the protein CASGSLIGELFF.

Details on this clone: This same CDR3 is encoded by further DNA sequences in the sample. The rearrangement uses TRBV9 and TRBJ1-1; tentative D call: TRBD1 (5 bases). This CDR3 spans 14 amino acids. V gave up 5 bases and J gave up 4 bases, with 15 bases separating them. Germline CDR1 is SGDLS and CDR2 is YYNGEE. The CDR3 nucleotides are TGTGCCAGCAGTGCAACGGGGGGAAGCACTGAAGCTTTCTTT. It yields the protein CASSATGGSTEAFF.